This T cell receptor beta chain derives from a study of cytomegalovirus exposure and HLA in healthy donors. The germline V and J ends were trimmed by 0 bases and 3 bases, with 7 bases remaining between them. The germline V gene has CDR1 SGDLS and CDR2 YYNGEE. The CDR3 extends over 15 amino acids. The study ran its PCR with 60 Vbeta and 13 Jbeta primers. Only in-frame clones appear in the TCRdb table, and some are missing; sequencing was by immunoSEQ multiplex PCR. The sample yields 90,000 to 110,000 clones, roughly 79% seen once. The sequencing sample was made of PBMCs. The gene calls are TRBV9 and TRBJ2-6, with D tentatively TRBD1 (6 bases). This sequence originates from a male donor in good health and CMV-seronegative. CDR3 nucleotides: TGTGCCAGCAGCGTAGGGGGGCGTGGGGCCAACGTCCTGACTTTC. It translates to CASSVGGRGANVLTF. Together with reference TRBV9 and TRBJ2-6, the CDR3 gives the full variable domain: DSGVTQTPKHLITATGQRVTLRCSPRSGDLSVYWYQQSLDQGLQFLIQYYNGEERAKGNILERFSAQQFPDLHSELNLSSLELGDSALYFCASSVGGRGANVLTFGAGSRLTVL.